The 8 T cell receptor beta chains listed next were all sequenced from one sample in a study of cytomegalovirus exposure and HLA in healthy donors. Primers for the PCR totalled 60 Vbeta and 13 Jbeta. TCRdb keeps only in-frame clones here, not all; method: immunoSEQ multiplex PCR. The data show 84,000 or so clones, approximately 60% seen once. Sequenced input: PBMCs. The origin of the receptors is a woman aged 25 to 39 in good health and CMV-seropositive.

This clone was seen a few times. DNA for the CDR3: TGTGCCTGGAGTGTTGGGCTAGCGGGGGGAGCAGATACGCAGTATTTT. Amino acid sequence: CAWSVGLAGGADTQYF. The genes are TRBV30 and TRBJ2-3; 11 bases fit TRBD2. This CDR3 has 16 amino acids. CDR1 and CDR2 from the germline V gene are GTSNPN and SVGIG (reference sequence). V lost 0 bases and J lost 4; bases outside the gene matches: 6.

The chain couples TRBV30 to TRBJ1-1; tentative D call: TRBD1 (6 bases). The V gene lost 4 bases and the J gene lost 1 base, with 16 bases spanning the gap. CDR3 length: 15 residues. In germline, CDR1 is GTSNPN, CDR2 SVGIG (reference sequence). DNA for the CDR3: TGTGCCTGGATGGCTGTTCGGGACACGAACACTGAAGCTTTCTTT. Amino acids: CAWMAVRDTNTEAFF.

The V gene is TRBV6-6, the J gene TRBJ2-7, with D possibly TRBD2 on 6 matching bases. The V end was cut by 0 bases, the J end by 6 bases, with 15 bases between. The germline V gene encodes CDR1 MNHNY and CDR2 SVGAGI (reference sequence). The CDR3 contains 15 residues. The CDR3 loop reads CASSYSGGVVFEQYF. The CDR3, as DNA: TGTGCCAGCAGTTACTCGGGCGGGGTTGTTTTCGAGCAGTACTTC.

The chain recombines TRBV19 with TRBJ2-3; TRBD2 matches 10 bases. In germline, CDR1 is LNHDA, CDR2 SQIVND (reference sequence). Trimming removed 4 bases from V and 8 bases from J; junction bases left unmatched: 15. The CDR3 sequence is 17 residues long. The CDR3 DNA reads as TGTGCCAGTAGTAGGACCTTTGGTAGCGGGGGGTCTATTACGCAGTATTTT. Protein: CASSRTFGSGGSITQYF.

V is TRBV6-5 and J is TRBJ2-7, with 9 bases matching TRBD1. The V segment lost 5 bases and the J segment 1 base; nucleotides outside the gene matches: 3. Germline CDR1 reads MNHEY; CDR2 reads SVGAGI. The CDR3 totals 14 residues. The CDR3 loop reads CASSIDRGSYEQYF. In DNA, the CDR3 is TGTGCCAGCAGTATTGACAGGGGGTCCTACGAGCAGTACTTC.

The CDR3 spells CASSIRRQGGSNQPQHF. The CDR3 DNA is TGTGCCAGTAGTATCCGTCGACAGGGGGGAAGCAATCAGCCCCAGCATTTT. The V gene is TRBV19, the J gene TRBJ1-5; 9 bases fit TRBD1. Germline CDR1 and CDR2: LNHDA and SQIVND (reference sequence). There are 17 residues in the CDR3. Trimming at V came to 3 bases and at J to 1 base, leaving 7 bases not matched to a gene.

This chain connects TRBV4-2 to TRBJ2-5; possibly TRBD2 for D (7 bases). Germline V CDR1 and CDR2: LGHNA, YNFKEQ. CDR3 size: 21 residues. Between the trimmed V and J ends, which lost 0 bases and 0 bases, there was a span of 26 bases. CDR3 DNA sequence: TGTGCCAGCAGCCAAGACCGGGGAGCTTTTCGGGGGGCAGAGTACCAAGAGACCCAGTACTTC. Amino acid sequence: CASSQDRGAFRGAEYQETQYF.

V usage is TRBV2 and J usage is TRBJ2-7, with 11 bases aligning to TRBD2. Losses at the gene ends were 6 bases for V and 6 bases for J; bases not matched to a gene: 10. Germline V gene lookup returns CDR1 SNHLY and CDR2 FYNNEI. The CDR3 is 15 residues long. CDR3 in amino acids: CASRTSGTNPSEQYF. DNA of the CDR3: TGTGCCAGCAGGACTAGCGGGACAAACCCTAGCGAGCAGTACTTC.